This T cell receptor (beta chain) was sequenced for a study of T cells in narcolepsy. Across the whole study: Donors had narcolepsy type 1 or type 2, or were healthy controls. Broader study findings: Blood of same and different patients, but not healthy controls, reportedly held recurring autoreactive clonotypes. No autoreactive T cell clone sequences appeared in some memory CD4+ repertoires. Comparing one patient's CSF and blood CD4+ clonotypes highlighted HCRT- and TRIB2-specific autoreactive clonotypes.

Assay used: immunoSEQ multiplex PCR; TCRdb lists only in-frame clones, some missing. The table includes about 27,000 clones, roughly 74% detected once. From germline, CDR1 is MNHNS and CDR2 SASEGT. After removal of 3 bases from V and 2 bases from J, the junction contained 7 bases not matched to a gene. This CDR3 has 16 amino acids. This clone has more than one count but fewer than ten. Its specificity is not known. The sequencing sample was made of CD45RA- memory CD4+ T cells from PBMCs. The sequence derives from a human donor with narcolepsy. V and J are TRBV6-1 and TRBJ1-5; 7 bases agree with TRBD1. The CDR3 DNA sequence: TGTGCCAGCAGTGACCGCGCCCAGGGGGGCAATCAGCCCCAGCATTTT. It translates to CASSDRAQGGNQPQHF.